The next 19 T cell receptor beta chains were all read from a single sample in a study of shared clonotypes between healthy human individuals. TCRdb keeps only in-frame clones here, not all; method: immunoSEQ multiplex PCR. The sample records about 2.1 million clones, around 93% being singletons. Terminally differentiated effector memory CD45RA+ cells were excluded by CCR7 positive selection of CD45RO-negative cells. Sequenced material: naive CD8+ T cells from PBMCs. All receptors come from a man younger than 35 in good health. Some clones in this sample may be carry-over from other donors' samples.

CDR3 in amino acids: CASSFLGGLLNTEAFF. In DNA form, the CDR3 reads TGCGCCAGCAGCTTTTTAGGGGGGCTTCTTAACACTGAAGCTTTCTTT. The V and J genes are TRBV5-1 and TRBJ1-1; TRBD1 is a possible D gene (6 bases). The CDR3 sequence is 16 residues long. V was pared by 2 bases and J by 2 bases, with 16 bases between. Germline assignment: CDR1 SGHRS and CDR2 YFSETQ.

The V call is TRBV4-3, the J call TRBJ1-1, with 7 bases lining up with TRBD1. The CDR3 extends over 18 amino acids. Germline V CDR1 and CDR2: LGHNA, YSLEER. The V and J ends lost 1 base and 4 bases, in that order; junction bases with no gene match: 15. The DNA for the CDR3 is TGCGCCAGCAGCCAAGGGCGGGCGACAGGGATGGTGAGCACTGAAGCTTTCTTT. The encoded protein is CASSQGRATGMVSTEAFF.

Note on this clone: Other DNA sequences in this sample translate to the same CDR3. The J gene is TRBJ2-5, the V gene TRBV28; 8 nucleotides line up with TRBD2. The CDR3 consists of 14 residues. V gave up 2 bases and J gave up 5 bases; unmatched junction bases: 4. Germline V gene sequence: CDR1 MDHEN, CDR2 SYDVKM. In DNA, the CDR3 is TGTGCCAGCAGTTTACTGGCGGGAGGCGAGACCCAGTACTTC. This gives the protein CASSLLAGGETQYF.

The chain is built from TRBV7-2 and TRBJ2-7; D unresolved. The CDR3 consists of 17 residues. Germline V gene lookup returns CDR1 SGHTA and CDR2 FQGNSA. V was cut by 1 base and J by 0 bases, with 16 bases left in between. The CDR3 here is CASSLVIVTYLSYEQYF. The CDR3 DNA reads as TGTGCCAGCAGCTTAGTAATCGTCACTTACCTCTCCTACGAGCAGTACTTC.

The rearrangement joins TRBV7-9 to TRBJ2-7, with 12 bases that match TRBD2. V was clipped by 5 bases and J by 6 bases; unmatched bases: 11. This CDR3 has 16 residues. Germline V gene data show CDR1 as SEHNR and CDR2 as FQNEAQ (reference sequence). The CDR3 DNA sequence: TGTGCCAGCAGCCCACGACTAGCGGGAGAGCTCGGCGAGCAGTACTTC. Translated, it gives CASSPRLAGELGEQYF.

The V call is TRBV4-1, the J call TRBJ2-3; TRBD2 matches 11 bases. J gave up 7 bases and V 1 base, and 19 bases lay outside the gene matches. This CDR3 has 20 residues. Germline CDR1 and CDR2: MGHRA and YSYEKL. This CDR3 reads CASSQGWSSTSGSERNTQYF. CDR3 sequence (DNA): TGCGCCAGCAGCCAAGGGTGGTCCTCAACTAGCGGGAGCGAACGAAATACGCAGTATTTT.

This chain links TRBV5-4 with TRBJ2-5; D is unresolved. The V end lost 4 bases, the J end lost 2 bases, and 9 bases lay between the germline ends. Germline CDR1 and CDR2: SGHNT and YYREEE (reference sequence). The CDR3 contains 13 residues. The CDR3 coding sequence is TGTGCCAGCAGCCAAACATTACAAGAGACCCAGTACTTC. Translating it yields CASSQTLQETQYF.

This chain links TRBV27 with TRBJ1-5; D gene unclear. Trimming pared 2 bases from V and 2 bases from J, leaving 13 bases between. The CDR3 extends over 16 amino acids. CDR1 and CDR2 from the germline V gene are MNHEY and SMNVEV (reference sequence). The chain's CDR3 is CASSLAPFGRNQPQHF. Written as DNA, the CDR3 is TGTGCCAGCAGTTTAGCACCCTTCGGCCGCAATCAGCCCCAGCATTTT.

This clone has just one count. The CDR3 reads CASSQPGLYNEQFF. The CDR3 region has the DNA TGTGCCAGCAGCCAGCCGGGACTCTACAATGAGCAGTTCTTC. This sequence joins TRBV7-8 and TRBJ2-1, with a tentative D call TRBD2 (6 bases). The CDR3 runs to 14 residues. V was pared by 5 bases and J by 3 bases, with 11 bases between. The V gene's germline CDR1 is SGHVS and CDR2 FQNEAQ.

This sequence joins TRBV19 and TRBJ2-5, with TRBD1 identical over 8 bases. The V gene end was trimmed by 5 bases and the J gene end by 5 bases; junction bases not matched to a gene: 7. The V gene's germline CDR1 is LNHDA and CDR2 SQIVND (reference sequence). This CDR3 comprises 14 residues. CDR3 DNA sequence: TGTGCCAGTAGTCACAGGGGGTTTGGGGAGACCCAGTACTTC. The encoded protein is CASSHRGFGETQYF.

V is TRBV28 and J is TRBJ1-1, with a weak D call TRBD1 (5 bases). CDR1 and CDR2 from the germline V gene are MDHEN and SYDVKM. The CDR3 loop spans 14 amino acids. Trimming shortened V by 5 bases and J by 3 bases, and 13 bases separated the two germline ends. CDR3 DNA sequence: TGTGCCAGCAGTCCCTCATGGGGGGACACTGAAGCTTTCTTT. Translated: CASSPSWGDTEAFF. The whole variable domain, filled in from reference TRBV28 and TRBJ1-1, reads DVKVTQSSRYLVKRTGEKVFLECVQDMDHENMFWYRQDPGLGLRLIYFSYDVKMKEKGDIPEGYSVSREKKERFSLILESASTNQTSMYLCASSPSWGDTEAFFGQGTRLTVV.

The chain uses TRBV7-9 and TRBJ2-2, with 8 bases identical to TRBD1. This CDR3 is built from 17 residues. Trimming removed 2 bases from V and 0 bases from J; junction bases left unmatched: 5. Germline assignment: CDR1 SEHNR and CDR2 FQNEAQ (reference sequence). CDR3 region: CASSLNEDRANTGELFF. As DNA, the CDR3 is TGTGCCAGCAGCTTAAACGAGGACAGGGCGAACACCGGGGAGCTGTTTTTT.

The J gene is TRBJ2-1, the V gene TRBV4-2, with D unresolved. The ends were cut back, 0 bases at V and 8 bases at J, with 17 bases in the middle. The germline CDR1 and CDR2 sequences are LGHNA and YNFKEQ. The CDR3 covers 16 residues. The CDR3 DNA reads TGTGCCAGCAGCCAAGATAGGTACACTCGTCGGGATGAGCAGTTCTTC. Translation gives CASSQDRYTRRDEQFF.

V gene TRBV7-9 combines with J gene TRBJ1-6; perhaps TRBD1 as D (6 bases). The germline V and J ends were trimmed by 3 bases and 9 bases, with 12 bases remaining between them. Germline-derived CDR1 and CDR2 are SEHNR and FQNEAQ (reference sequence). This CDR3 contains 14 residues. The CDR3 DNA sequence: TGTGCCAGCAGCTTTGGACAGTTTACTTCACCCCTCCACTTT. This translates into CASSFGQFTSPLHF. The variable domain in full, with the rest retrieved from reference TRBV7-9 and TRBJ1-6, is DTGVSQNPRHKITKRGQNVTFRCDPISEHNRLYWYRQTLGQGPEFLTYFQNEAQLEKSRLLSDRFSAERPKGSFSTLEIQRTEQGDSAMYLCASSFGQFTSPLHFGNGTRLTVT.

J is TRBJ1-2 and V is TRBV7-8; a weak D match, TRBD1 (6 bases). This CDR3 comprises 15 residues. Trimming took off 5 bases at V and 3 bases at J, with 16 bases between the two ends. Germline-derived CDR1 and CDR2 are SGHVS and FQNEAQ. The CDR3 loop reads CASSPSWGADYGYTF. In DNA form, the CDR3 reads TGTGCCAGCAGCCCTAGTTGGGGGGCCGACTATGGCTACACCTTC.

CDR3 bases: TGTGCCAGCAGCTTGAGAGGGCTGAACACTGAAGCTTTCTTT. Its protein is CASSLRGLNTEAFF. The rearrangement uses TRBV5-6 and TRBJ1-1; D is ambiguous. V was shortened by 1 base and J by 0 bases, with 7 bases between the two germline ends. Germline V gene lookup returns CDR1 SGHDT and CDR2 YYEEEE. The CDR3 is 14 amino acids.

A note on this clone: This sample includes further DNA sequences coding for the same CDR3. This chain links TRBV29-1 with TRBJ2-3; 13 bases align to TRBD2. This CDR3 region has 16 residues. The germline gives CDR1 SQVTM, CDR2 ANQGSEA. Losses at the gene ends were 2 bases for V and 1 base for J; bases not matched to a gene: 3. CDR3 sequence: CSVERGLAGGTDTQYF. The CDR3 nucleotides read TGCAGCGTTGAACGAGGACTAGCGGGGGGCACAGATACGCAGTATTTT.

This clone showed up just a few times. The rearrangement uses TRBV19 and TRBJ1-1, with D uncertain. The V and J ends lost 7 bases and 1 base respectively, with 4 bases between them. CDR1 is LNHDA, CDR2 SQIVND, per germline (reference sequence). The CDR3 extends over 11 amino acids. The CDR3 here is CASMKNTEAFF. The CDR3 DNA follows: TGTGCCAGTATGAAGAACACTGAAGCTTTCTTT.

V and J are TRBV29-1 and TRBJ1-4, with a tentative D call TRBD1 (5 bases). Germline CDR1 SQVTM, CDR2 ANQGSEA. The V gene lost 4 bases and the J gene lost 8 bases, with 8 bases spanning the gap. The CDR3 has 11 residues. In nucleotides, the CDR3 is TGCAGCGTTGGGGGGGGAGAAAAACTGTTTTTT. It yields the protein CSVGGGEKLFF.